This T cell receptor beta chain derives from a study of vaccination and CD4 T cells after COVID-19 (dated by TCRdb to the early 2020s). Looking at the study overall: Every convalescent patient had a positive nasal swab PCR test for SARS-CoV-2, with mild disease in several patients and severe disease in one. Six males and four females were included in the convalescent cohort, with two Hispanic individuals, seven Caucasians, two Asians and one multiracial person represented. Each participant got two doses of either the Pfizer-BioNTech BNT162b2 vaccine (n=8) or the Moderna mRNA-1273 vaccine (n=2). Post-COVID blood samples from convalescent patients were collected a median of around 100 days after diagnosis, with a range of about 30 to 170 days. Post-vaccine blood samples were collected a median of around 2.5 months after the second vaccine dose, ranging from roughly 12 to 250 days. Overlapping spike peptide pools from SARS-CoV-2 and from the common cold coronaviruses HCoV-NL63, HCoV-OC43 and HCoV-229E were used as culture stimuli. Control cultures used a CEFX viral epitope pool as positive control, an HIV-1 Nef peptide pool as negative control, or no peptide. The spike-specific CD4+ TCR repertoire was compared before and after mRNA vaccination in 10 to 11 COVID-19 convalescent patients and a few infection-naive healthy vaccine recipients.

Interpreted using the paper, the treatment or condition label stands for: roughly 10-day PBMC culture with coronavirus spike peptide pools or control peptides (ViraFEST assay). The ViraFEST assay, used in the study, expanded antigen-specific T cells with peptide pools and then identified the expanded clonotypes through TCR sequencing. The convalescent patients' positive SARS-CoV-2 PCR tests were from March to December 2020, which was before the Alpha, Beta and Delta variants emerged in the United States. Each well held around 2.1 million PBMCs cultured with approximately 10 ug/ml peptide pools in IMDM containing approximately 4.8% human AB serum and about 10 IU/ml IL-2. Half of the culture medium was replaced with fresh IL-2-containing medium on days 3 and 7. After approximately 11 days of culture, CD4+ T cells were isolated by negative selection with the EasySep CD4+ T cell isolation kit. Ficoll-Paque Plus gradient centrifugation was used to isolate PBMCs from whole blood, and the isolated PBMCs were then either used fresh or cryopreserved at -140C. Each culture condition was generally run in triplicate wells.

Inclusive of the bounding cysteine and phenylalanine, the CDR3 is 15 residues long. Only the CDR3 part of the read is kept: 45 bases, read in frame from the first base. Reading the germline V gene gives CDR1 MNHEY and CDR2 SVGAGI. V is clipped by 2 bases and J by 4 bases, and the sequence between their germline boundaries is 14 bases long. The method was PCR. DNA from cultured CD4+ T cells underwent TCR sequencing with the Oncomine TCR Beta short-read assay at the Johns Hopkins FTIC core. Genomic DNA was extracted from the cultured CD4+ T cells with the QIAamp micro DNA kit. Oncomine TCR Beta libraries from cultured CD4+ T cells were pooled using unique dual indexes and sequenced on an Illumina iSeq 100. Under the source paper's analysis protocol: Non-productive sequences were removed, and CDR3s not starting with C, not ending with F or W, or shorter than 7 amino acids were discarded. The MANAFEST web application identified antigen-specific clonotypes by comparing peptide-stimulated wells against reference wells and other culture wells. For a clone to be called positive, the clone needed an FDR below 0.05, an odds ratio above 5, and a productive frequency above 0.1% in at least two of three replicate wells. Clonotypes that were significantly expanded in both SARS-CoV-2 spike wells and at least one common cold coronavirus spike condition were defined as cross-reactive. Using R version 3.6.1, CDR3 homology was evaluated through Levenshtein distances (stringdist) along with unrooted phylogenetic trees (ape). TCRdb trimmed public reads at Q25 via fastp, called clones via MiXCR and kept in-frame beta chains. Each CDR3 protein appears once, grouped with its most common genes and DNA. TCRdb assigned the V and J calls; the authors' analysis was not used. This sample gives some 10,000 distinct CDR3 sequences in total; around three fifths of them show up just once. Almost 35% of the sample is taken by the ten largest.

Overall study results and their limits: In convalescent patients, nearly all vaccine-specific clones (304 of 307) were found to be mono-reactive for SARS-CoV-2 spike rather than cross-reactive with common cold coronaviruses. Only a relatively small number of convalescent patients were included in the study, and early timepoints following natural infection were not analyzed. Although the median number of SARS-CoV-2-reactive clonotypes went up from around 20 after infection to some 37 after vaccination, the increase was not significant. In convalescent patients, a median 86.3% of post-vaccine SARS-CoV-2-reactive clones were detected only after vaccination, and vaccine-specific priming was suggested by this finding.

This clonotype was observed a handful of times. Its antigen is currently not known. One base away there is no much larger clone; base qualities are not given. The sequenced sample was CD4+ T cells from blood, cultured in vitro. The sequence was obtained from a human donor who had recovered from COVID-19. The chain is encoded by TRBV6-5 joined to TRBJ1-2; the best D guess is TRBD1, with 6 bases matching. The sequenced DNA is TGTGCCAGCAGTTACGCGTCGGACAGCACCTATGGCTACACCTTC. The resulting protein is CASSYASDSTYGYTF.